A single sample is the source of the 27 T cell receptor beta chains below, sequenced in a study of T-cell reconstitution after alpha-beta-depleted transplantation in children. This sample's TCRbeta library carried unique molecular identifier barcodes. In TCRdb, the PCR reads were re-called with MiXCR into one record per CDR3 protein. The data contain hundreds of thousands of distinct CDR3 sequences, about 9.5% of them singletons. Sequenced here: PBMCs from the stem cell graft donor, sampled from the stem cell graft. These receptor sequences come from a human donor who donated a stem cell graft to a child with acute lymphoblastic leukemia.

In the case of this clonotype: Mismatch with germline at one junction end may stem from a read error. The chain carries TRBV12-3 or TRBV12-4 and TRBJ2-1; 8 bases match TRBD1. The CDR3 is 11 residues long. DNA for the CDR3: TGTGCCAGCAGCCCCGGACAGGGTAAGGTCTTC. This translates into CASSPGQGKVF.

Worth noting for this clonotype: The junction and the germline gene differ at one end; a read error may be behind it. The V and J genes are TRBV5-1 and TRBJ2-7; 7 bases agree with TRBD2. From germline, CDR1 is SGHRS and CDR2 YFSETQ. The CDR3 extends over 15 amino acids. CDR3 loop: CAMSFGLGGDYEQYF. The CDR3 DNA is TGTGCCATGAGCTTTGGGCTGGGAGGGGATTACGAGCAGTACTTC.

The rearrangement joins TRBV10-1 to TRBJ2-1; D unresolved. CDR3 length: 14 residues. Germline V gene lookup returns CDR1 WNHNN and CDR2 SYGVQD (reference sequence). V was cut by 3 bases and J by 7 bases, with 13 bases left in between. The CDR3 here is CASSDHLEGNEQFF. CDR3 nucleotides: TGCGCCAGCAGTGACCACCTCGAAGGGAATGAGCAGTTCTTC.

This clonotype was picked up a small number of times. CDR3 region: CASSLAGFGVNYGYTF. CDR3 bases: TGTGCCAGCAGTTTGGCGGGGTTCGGGGTTAACTATGGCTACACCTTC. V is TRBV12-3 or TRBV12-4 and J is TRBJ1-2, with D unclear. There are 16 residues in the CDR3. Trimming left V 3 bases short and J 1 base short, with 15 bases between.

In its sample, this clonotype was seen many times. The CDR3 nucleotides are TGTGCCAGCAGCTTGCCGGGACAGAGCTCCTACAATGAGCAGTTCTTC. Protein sequence: CASSLPGQSSYNEQFF. The V call is TRBV7-2, the J call TRBJ2-1; 7 nucleotides align to TRBD1. Germline V gene sequence: CDR1 SGHTA, CDR2 FQGNSA. The CDR3 is 16 residues long. The J segment lost 0 bases and the V segment lost 3 bases, leaving 5 bases of the junction unmatched.

The chain employs TRBV18 and TRBJ2-5; D gene ambiguous. The CDR3 loop spans 14 amino acids. V dropped 0 bases and J dropped 2 bases, with 7 bases sitting between them. The germline CDR1 and CDR2 sequences are KGHSH and LQKENI. CDR3 in DNA: TGTGCCAGCTCACCACCCGCTGTACAAGAGACCCAGTACTTC. Its translation is CASSPPAVQETQYF.

This clonotype was detected only a few times. This chain links TRBV7-8 with TRBJ1-2; D perhaps matches TRBD1 (5 bases). Germline lookup yields CDR1 SGHVS and CDR2 FQNEAQ. The V end was cut by 4 bases, the J end by 8 bases, with 17 bases between. The CDR3 extends over 14 amino acids. CDR3 nucleotides: TGTGCCAGCAGCTCTCCGGTGAGGGGAGCGGGCTACACCTTC. It translates to CASSSPVRGAGYTF.

The rearrangement joins TRBV29-1 to TRBJ2-3, with a tentative D call TRBD1 (5 bases). There are 16 residues in the CDR3. Looked up from germline, CDR1 is SQVTM and CDR2 is ANQGSEA. V was pared by 0 bases and J by 0 bases, with 13 bases between. The CDR3 nucleotides are TGCAGCGTTGAAGATGGGTTAGGGGTCAGCACAGATACGCAGTATTTT. Its protein is CSVEDGLGVSTDTQYF.

This clonotype was seen at least ten times. V usage is TRBV5-6 and J usage is TRBJ1-3; 7 nucleotides line up with TRBD1. CDR3 size: 15 residues. V lost 4 bases, J lost 0 bases, and 4 bases stayed unmatched. CDR1 and CDR2 from the germline V gene are SGHDT and YYEEEE. The CDR3 spells CASSPRDSSGNTIYF. CDR3 coding DNA: TGTGCCAGCAGCCCCCGGGACAGCTCTGGAAACACCATATATTTT. The entire variable domain, with the rest obtained from reference TRBV5-6 and TRBJ1-3, is as follows: DAGVTQSPTHLIKTRGQQVTLRCSPKSGHDTVSWYQQALGQGPQFIFQYYEEEERQRGNFPDRFSGHQFPNYSSELNVNALLLGDSALYLCASSPRDSSGNTIYFGEGSWLTVV.

In its sample, this clonotype was seen a few times. The CDR3 here is CSARNRARSSYEQYF. The CDR3 DNA is TGCAGTGCTAGAAACAGGGCCAGGAGCTCCTACGAGCAGTACTTC. The V and J genes are TRBV20-1 and TRBJ2-7, with D perhaps matching TRBD1 (6 bases). V was clipped by 2 bases and J by 0 bases, with 14 bases between them. The CDR3 length is 15 residues. Germline lookup yields CDR1 DFQATT and CDR2 SNEGSKA (reference sequence).

This clonotype was recorded at least ten times. The J gene is TRBJ1-6, the V gene TRBV16; 7 bases map to TRBD1. CDR3 length: 14 amino acids. With 8 bases clipped from V and 4 bases from J, the junction kept 5 bases outside the gene matches. Germline CDR1 KGHSY, CDR2 FQNENV. The CDR3 region has the DNA TGTGCCAGCGGAAGGGACAGATATAATTCACCCCTCCACTTT. This gives the protein CASGRDRYNSPLHF. Full variable domain (rest looked up from reference TRBV16 and TRBJ1-6): GEEVAQTPKHLVRGEGQKAKLYCAPIKGHSYVFWYQQVLKNEFKFLISFQNENVFDETGMPKERFSAKCLPNSPCSLEIQATKLEDSAVYFCASGRDRYNSPLHFGNGTRLTVT.

The CDR3 protein is CASSQAGRPQHF. Written as DNA, the CDR3 is TGTGCCAGCAGCCAAGCTGGGCGGCCCCAGCATTTT. The V gene is TRBV3-1, the J gene TRBJ1-5; no firm D call. Germline CDR1 LGHDT, CDR2 YNNKEL (reference sequence). Deletions cut 1 base from V and 9 bases from J, with 7 bases between. CDR3 length: 12 amino acids.

This clonotype was recorded many times. The chain links TRBV3-1 to TRBJ2-7; TRBD1 matches at 8 bases. CDR3 length: 14 amino acids. Germline V CDR1 and CDR2: LGHDT, YNNKEL (reference sequence). The J segment lost 0 bases and the V segment lost 5 bases, leaving 3 bases of the junction unmatched. As DNA, the CDR3 is TGTGCCAGCAGCTCTGGACAGGGCTCCTACGAGCAGTACTTC. Translated: CASSSGQGSYEQYF.

This clonotype was seen a few times. The chain is built from TRBV20-1 and TRBJ1-6, with D perhaps matching TRBD1 (5 bases). Trimming removed 4 bases at V and 0 bases at J, with 10 bases between. This CDR3 has 15 amino acids. Per the germline V gene, CDR1 is DFQATT and CDR2 is SNEGSKA (reference sequence). CDR3 protein: CSAMGGSSYNSPLHF. CDR3 sequence (DNA): TGCAGTGCTATGGGGGGGAGCTCCTATAATTCACCCCTCCACTTT.

This clonotype was observed a handful of times. The genes are TRBV11-2 and TRBJ1-4, with D tentatively TRBD1 (6 bases). The CDR3 is 15 amino acids. Germline V gene sequence: CDR1 SGHAT, CDR2 FQNNGV. The V gene lost 5 bases and the J gene lost 5 bases, with 15 bases spanning the gap. CDR3 sequence (DNA): TGTGCCAGCAGCCCCCCGGGGGGCTGGAATGAAAAACTGTTTTTT. Translated, it gives CASSPPGGWNEKLFF.

The V call is TRBV29-1, the J call TRBJ1-5; TRBD1 is a possible D gene (5 bases). This CDR3 contains 12 residues. V was clipped by 7 bases and J by 4 bases, with 11 bases between them. Germline V gives CDR1 SQVTM, CDR2 ANQGSEA. The CDR3 nucleotides read TGCAGCGCCGGGGACGGTAATCAGCCCCAGCATTTT. This gives the protein CSAGDGNQPQHF. Drawing the rest from reference TRBV29-1 and TRBJ1-5, the complete variable domain is SAVISQKPSRDICQRGTSLTIQCQVDSQVTMMFWYRQQPGQSLTLIATANQGSEATYESGFVIDKFPISRPNLTFSTLTVSNMSPEDSSIYLCSAGDGNQPQHFGDGTRLSIL.

This clonotype was observed a handful of times. The chain joins TRBV6-5 to TRBJ1-4; no clear D gene. The CDR3 length is 14 residues. Per germline, CDR1 MNHEY and CDR2 SVGAGI. V was pared by 6 bases and J by 5 bases, with 13 bases between. Written as DNA, the CDR3 is TGTGCCAGCAGCAGAGCCAACAGAAATGAAAAACTGTTTTTT. It translates to CASSRANRNEKLFF.

This clonotype was observed many times. The chain joins TRBV6-1 to TRBJ1-3; D is uncertain. Germline-derived CDR1 and CDR2 are MNHNS and SASEGT. The CDR3 runs 14 residues. V was pared by 6 bases and J by 4 bases, with 13 bases between. The CDR3, as DNA: TGTGCCAGCAGCATAGCCTATGGGGGAAACACCATATATTTT. It codes for CASSIAYGGNTIYF.

The rearrangement uses TRBV3-1 and TRBJ1-5; D is unclear. CDR1 LGHDT and CDR2 YNNKEL come from the germline V gene (reference sequence). Trimming pared 5 bases from V and 6 bases from J, leaving 8 bases between. The CDR3 length is 12 residues. Here the CDR3 reads CASSWSGQPQHF. Written as DNA, the CDR3 is TGTGCCAGCAGCTGGTCTGGTCAGCCCCAGCATTTT. Full variable domain (missing parts from reference TRBV3-1 and TRBJ1-5): DTAVSQTPKYLVTQMGNDKSIKCEQNLGHDTMYWYKQDSKKFLKIMFSYNNKELIINETVPNRFSPKSPDKAHLNLHINSLELGDSAVYFCASSWSGQPQHFGDGTRLSIL.

This clonotype was observed a handful of times. The gene calls are TRBV6-5 and TRBJ2-2, with TRBD2 matching over 7 bases. V lost 4 bases and J lost 6; bases outside the gene matches: 5. Germline V gene data show CDR1 as MNHEY and CDR2 as SVGAGI. The CDR3 length is 14 residues. CDR3 in amino acids: CASSSISGAGELFF. The CDR3 coding sequence is TGTGCCAGCAGTTCAATAAGCGGGGCCGGGGAGCTGTTTTTT.

The chain combines TRBV5-1 with TRBJ1-1, with D possibly TRBD1 on 5 matching bases. CDR1 is SGHRS and CDR2 is YFSETQ in the germline V gene. This CDR3 contains 15 residues. The V end was cut by 1 base, the J end by 1 base, with 11 bases between. The CDR3 DNA reads TGCGCCAGCAGCTTGACGGGGGGACCGAACACTGAAGCTTTCTTT. This sequence encodes CASSLTGGPNTEAFF.

This clonotype was observed at least ten times. The chain carries TRBV11-2 and TRBJ1-4; TRBD1 matches at 9 bases. Trimming took 5 bases from V and 7 from J; bases not matched to a gene: 8. Germline V gives CDR1 SGHAT, CDR2 FQNNGV. The CDR3 is 15 amino acids. The CDR3 is CASSPWTGAGEKLFF. For the CDR3, the DNA is TGTGCCAGCAGCCCATGGACAGGGGCCGGTGAAAAACTGTTTTTT.

The rearrangement links TRBV14 to TRBJ2-1, with 9 bases matching TRBD2. The J segment lost 8 bases and the V segment lost 0 bases, leaving 5 bases of the junction unmatched. CDR1 and CDR2 (germline): SGHDN, FVKESK. The CDR3 is 15 residues long. CDR3 DNA: TGTGCCAGCAGCCAAGAAGCGTCTAGCGGGGATGAGCAGTTCTTC. This sequence encodes CASSQEASSGDEQFF.

This clonotype showed up just a few times. This sequence joins TRBV11-3 and TRBJ2-1; possible D gene TRBD1, 6 bases. Germline V gene data show CDR1 as SGHNT and CDR2 as YENEEA. This CDR3 spans 15 amino acids. V was trimmed by 4 bases and J by 1 base, leaving 11 bases between them. The CDR3 here is CASSSGTPSYNEQFF. CDR3 DNA sequence: TGTGCCAGCAGCTCAGGGACACCTTCCTACAATGAGCAGTTCTTC. Combining the CDR3 with reference TRBV11-3 and TRBJ2-1 gives the whole variable domain EAGVVQSPRYKIIEKKQPVAFWCNPISGHNTLYWYLQNLGQGPELLIRYENEEAVDDSQLPKDRFSAERLKGVDSTLKIQPAELGDSAVYLCASSSGTPSYNEQFFGPGTRLTVL.

This clonotype occurred many times. This rearrangement joins TRBV10-2 to TRBJ1-2; D remains unclear. Trimming stripped 0 bases from V and 2 bases from J, with 10 bases between. Germline assignment: CDR1 WSHSY and CDR2 SAAADI. The CDR3 loop spans 15 amino acids. The CDR3 spells CASSESRQMNYGYTF. DNA for the CDR3: TGCGCCAGCAGTGAGTCGAGGCAGATGAACTATGGCTACACCTTC.

This clonotype was recorded a few times. The CDR3 region is CASSDSKLQGILDGYTF. CDR3 nucleotides: TGTGCCAGCAGTGACTCGAAATTGCAGGGGATATTGGATGGCTACACCTTC. The chain is built from TRBV6-4 and TRBJ1-2; possibly TRBD1 for D (6 bases). Germline V gene lookup returns CDR1 MRHNA and CDR2 SNTAGT. The ends were cut back, 0 bases at V and 6 bases at J, with 20 bases in the middle. This CDR3 has 17 amino acids.

The rearrangement uses TRBV20-1 and TRBJ1-5; 10 positions match TRBD1. V gave up 5 bases and J gave up 4 bases; unmatched junction bases: 5. The length of the CDR3 is 14 residues. Germline CDR1 reads DFQATT; CDR2 reads SNEGSKA (reference sequence). The CDR3 loop reads CSAPQDRGNQPQHF. CDR3 DNA sequence: TGCAGTGCTCCCCAGGACAGGGGGAATCAGCCCCAGCATTTT.